What follows are 29 T cell receptor beta chains derived from one specimen sequenced in a study of regulatory T cells. Study-wide results and limits: Hydrophobic residues at CDR3 positions 6 and 7 were enriched in conventional CD4+ T cells of CD3G-deficient patients.

The PCR used 52 TRBV and 13 TRBJ primers. Only in-frame clones appear in the TCRdb table, and some are missing; sequencing was by immunoSEQ multiplex PCR. The sample has around 29,000 clones, about 93% seen once. The antigens of these receptors remain unknown. The sample comprised conventional CD4+ T cells sorted from blood. All receptors come from a child aged 2 to 10 with CD3G deficiency.

This chain links TRBV4-1 with TRBJ2-1; 14 nucleotides align to TRBD2. V dropped 0 bases and J dropped 9; count of bases not matched to a gene: 10. CDR1 is MGHRA, CDR2 YSYEKL, per germline. CDR3 length equals 18 residues. CDR3 DNA: TGCGCCAGCAGCCAAGAATGTAACGGGACTAGCGGGGGCACTGAGCAGTTCTTC. It encodes CASSQECNGTSGGTEQFF.

The chain couples TRBV6-1 to TRBJ1-1; D is unclear. V dropped 8 bases and J dropped 0 bases, with 4 bases sitting between them. CDR1 is MNHNS, CDR2 SASEGT, per germline. This CDR3 region has 11 residues. The DNA for the CDR3 is TGTGCCAGCGTTGTGAACACTGAAGCTTTCTTT. Encoded protein: CASVVNTEAFF.

V gene TRBV5-1 combines with J gene TRBJ2-3; D is tentatively TRBD1 or TRBD2 (5 bases each). Per germline, CDR1 SGHRS and CDR2 YFSETQ. This CDR3 has 14 amino acids. Between the trimmed V and J ends, which lost 2 bases and 2 bases, there was a span of 9 bases. The CDR3 reads CASSFGTNTDTQYF. The CDR3 DNA sequence: TGCGCCAGCAGCTTTGGGACCAACACAGATACGCAGTATTTT.

The chain carries TRBV7-9 and TRBJ2-7, with 8 bases aligning to TRBD1. With 5 bases clipped from V and 6 bases from J, the junction kept 6 bases outside the gene matches. This CDR3 is built from 13 residues. Germline-derived CDR1 and CDR2 are SEHNR and FQNEAQ (reference sequence). CDR3 nucleotide sequence: TGTGCCAGCAGCGTCGGACAGGGTTTCGAGCAGTACTTC. It yields the protein CASSVGQGFEQYF.

This sequence joins TRBV4-1 and TRBJ2-3; 12 bases agree with TRBD2. CDR1 is MGHRA, CDR2 YSYEKL, per germline. V dropped 1 base and J dropped 8; count of bases not matched to a gene: 13. There are 18 residues in the CDR3. In nucleotides, the CDR3 is TGCGCCAGCAGCCAAGTGGCTCCGGGACTAGCGGGTCTTACTACGCAGTATTTT. Protein product: CASSQVAPGLAGLTTQYF.

Only one count was recorded for this clone. J is TRBJ2-7 and V is TRBV28; TRBD1 agrees at 7 bases. The CDR3 runs 13 residues. Germline CDR1 reads MDHEN; CDR2 reads SYDVKM. Germline trimming cut 6 bases from V and 4 bases from J; bases unmatched to any gene: 6. The CDR3 sequence: CASSGDREYEQYF. Here the CDR3 DNA reads TGTGCCAGCAGCGGAGACAGGGAGTACGAGCAGTACTTC.

The genes are TRBV30 and TRBJ2-5, with 13 bases matching TRBD2. The J segment lost 2 bases and the V segment lost 2 bases, leaving 2 bases of the junction unmatched. Germline assignment: CDR1 GTSNPN and CDR2 SVGIG (reference sequence). The CDR3 length is 15 residues. In nucleotides, the CDR3 is TGTGCCTGGAGTAAGGGACTAGCGGGACAAGAGACCCAGTACTTC. Residues: CAWSKGLAGQETQYF.

CDR3 DNA sequence: TGTGCCAGCAGCTTAGAAGGGACTAGCTCACCTGAGCAGTTCTTC. It codes for CASSLEGTSSPEQFF. This chain links TRBV7-9 with TRBJ2-1; 9 nucleotides align to TRBD2. The CDR3 totals 15 residues. V lost 1 base to trimming and J lost 9 bases; unmatched junction nucleotides: 7. CDR1 and CDR2 from the germline V gene are SEHNR and FQNEAQ (reference sequence).

This clone was seen just once. J is TRBJ2-6 and V is TRBV5-1, with TRBD1 identical over 8 bases. Germline lookup yields CDR1 SGHRS and CDR2 YFSETQ. With V trimmed by 2 bases and J by 0 bases, 13 bases remained unmatched. The CDR3 length is 20 residues. CDR3 loop: CASSFSTGTGLGSGANVLTF. CDR3 bases: TGCGCCAGCAGCTTCTCAACCGGGACAGGCCTTGGCTCTGGGGCCAACGTCCTGACTTTC.

The V and J genes are TRBV28 and TRBJ2-1, with D possibly being TRBD2 (6 bases). The germline V and J ends were trimmed by 6 bases and 9 bases, with 12 bases remaining between them. CDR1 and CDR2 from the germline V gene are MDHEN and SYDVKM. The CDR3 spans 12 residues. The CDR3 nucleotides are TGTGCCAGCAGCTCTGGGCGGGGTGAGCAGTTCTTC. Protein product: CASSSGRGEQFF.

The chain combines TRBV10-3 with TRBJ2-7; tentatively, D is TRBD1 (6 bases). This CDR3 contains 14 residues. CDR1 is ENHRY, CDR2 SYGVKD, per germline. V lost 10 bases to trimming and J lost 0 bases, with 16 bases between them. CDR3 DNA: TGTGCCACCGCCTTAGGGGGAAGCTCCTACGAGCAGTACTTC. Translating gives CATALGGSSYEQYF.

The chain links TRBV28 to TRBJ2-7; TRBD1 aligns across 9 bases. This CDR3 has 15 residues. CDR1 is MDHEN, CDR2 SYDVKM, per germline. V was pared by 5 bases and J by 4 bases, with 9 bases of the junction left unmatched. The CDR3 sequence: CASSAAGTGSYEQYF. For the CDR3, the DNA is TGTGCCAGCAGTGCGGCCGGGACAGGGTCGTACGAGCAGTACTTC. Full variable domain (remainder filled in from reference TRBV28 and TRBJ2-7): DVKVTQSSRYLVKRTGEKVFLECVQDMDHENMFWYRQDPGLGLRLIYFSYDVKMKEKGDIPEGYSVSREKKERFSLILESASTNQTSMYLCASSAAGTGSYEQYFGPGTRLTVT.

The chain employs TRBV30 and TRBJ2-1, with 8 bases matching TRBD2. J gave up 12 bases and V 8 bases, and 12 bases lay outside the gene matches. The CDR3 runs to 12 residues. CDR1 and CDR2 from the germline V gene are GTSNPN and SVGIG (reference sequence). CDR3 region: CAGGHPAGGQFF. The CDR3 DNA reads as TGTGCCGGAGGACACCCCGCGGGAGGGCAGTTCTTC.

This clone is a singleton in its sample. The V call is TRBV11-2, the J call TRBJ2-2; D remains ambiguous. Between the trimmed V and J ends, which lost 1 base and 1 base, there was a span of 4 bases. The germline V gene encodes CDR1 SGHAT and CDR2 FQNNGV. The length of the CDR3 is 14 residues. CDR3 in amino acids: CASSLARNTGELFF. The CDR3, as DNA: TGTGCCAGCAGCTTAGCGAGGAACACCGGGGAGCTGTTTTTT.

This clone was picked up a small number of times. The V and J genes are TRBV5-1 and TRBJ2-7, with 8 bases fitting TRBD2. J was trimmed by 2 bases and V by 4 bases; bases with no gene match: 5. Germline V gene lookup returns CDR1 SGHRS and CDR2 YFSETQ. The CDR3 consists of 14 residues. CDR3 nucleotide sequence: TGCGCCAGCAGCACGGGACTAGGGGCCTACGAGCAGTACTTC. Protein product: CASSTGLGAYEQYF.

This chain connects TRBV28 to TRBJ1-5, with TRBD1 as a possible D gene (6 bases). This CDR3 region has 14 residues. V lost 2 bases and J 5 bases, leaving 10 bases between the germline ends. CDR1 and CDR2 (germline): MDHEN, SYDVKM. Here the CDR3 reads CASSLGGGDQPQHF. Written as DNA, the CDR3 is TGTGCCAGCAGTTTAGGGGGGGGCGATCAGCCCCAGCATTTT. The full variable domain, its missing parts supplied by reference TRBV28 and TRBJ1-5, is DVKVTQSSRYLVKRTGEKVFLECVQDMDHENMFWYRQDPGLGLRLIYFSYDVKMKEKGDIPEGYSVSREKKERFSLILESASTNQTSMYLCASSLGGGDQPQHFGDGTRLSIL.

The chain is built from TRBV5-1 and TRBJ2-1; TRBD2 agrees at 11 bases. Germline CDR1 SGHRS, CDR2 YFSETQ. Trimming cost V 0 bases and J 6 bases; bases outside gene matches: 17. This CDR3 contains 20 residues. The CDR3 coding sequence is TGCGCCAGCAGCTTGGGGATTAATAGCGGGAGGGCCTTATCGACCAATGAGCAGTTCTTC. This translates into CASSLGINSGRALSTNEQFF.

V gene TRBV6-6 combines with J gene TRBJ2-5; TRBD2 matches 9 bases. V shed 2 bases, J shed 5 bases, and the junction held 3 bases outside the gene matches. CDR1 and CDR2 from the germline V gene are MNHNY and SVGAGI (reference sequence). The CDR3 sequence is 14 residues long. The CDR3 DNA reads TGTGCCAGCAGTTACGCGGGAGGGCCCGAGACCCAGTACTTC. It specifies CASSYAGGPETQYF.

This clone has only one observation. J is TRBJ2-7 and V is TRBV6-6, with 7 positions matching TRBD2. With V trimmed by 4 bases and J by 9 bases, 12 bases remained unmatched. Germline V gene lookup returns CDR1 MNHNY and CDR2 SVGAGI (reference sequence). This CDR3 is built from 14 residues. The CDR3 nucleotides read TGTGCCAGCAGTTTGGGCGGGAGTAGGCGCCTGCAGTACTTC. Translation: CASSLGGSRRLQYF.

J is TRBJ1-2 and V is TRBV28; D is ambiguous. The CDR3 loop spans 14 amino acids. The germline CDR1 and CDR2 sequences are MDHEN and SYDVKM. V was cut by 4 bases and J by 12 bases, with 21 bases left in between. CDR3 protein: CASSSSKGQRVHTF. Here the CDR3 DNA reads TGTGCCAGCAGTTCTTCAAAAGGTCAGCGGGTCCACACCTTC.

This sequence joins TRBV28 and TRBJ2-6; tentatively, D is TRBD1 or TRBD2 (5 bases each). V was clipped by 5 bases and J by 1 base, with 9 bases between them. Germline CDR1 MDHEN, CDR2 SYDVKM. This CDR3 spans 15 amino acids. The CDR3 coding sequence is TGTGCCAGCAGTGGTGGGGGATCTGGGGCCAACGTCCTGACTTTC. Protein product: CASSGGGSGANVLTF.

The chain uses TRBV10-3 and TRBJ2-7, with 8 nucleotides matching TRBD2. CDR3 size: 16 residues. Trimming cost V 1 base and J 7 bases; bases outside gene matches: 12. Germline V CDR1 and CDR2: ENHRY, SYGVKD. This chain's CDR3 is CAISEFQTGTRGEQYF. CDR3 DNA: TGTGCCATCAGTGAGTTTCAAACCGGGACTAGAGGTGAGCAGTACTTC.

J is TRBJ2-2 and V is TRBV18; D unresolved. The V gene lost 2 bases and the J gene lost 0 bases, with 7 bases spanning the gap. The CDR3 runs 15 residues. Germline CDR1 reads KGHSH; CDR2 reads LQKENI. CDR3 protein: CASSPGRSNTGELFF. The CDR3 DNA reads TGTGCCAGCTCACCAGGCCGCTCGAACACCGGGGAGCTGTTTTTT.

The rearrangement joins TRBV19 to TRBJ2-7; maybe TRBD2 (6 bases). CDR1 LNHDA and CDR2 SQIVND come from the germline V gene (reference sequence). The CDR3 has 15 amino acids. V lost 5 bases, J lost 3 bases, and 17 bases lay in between. In DNA form, the CDR3 reads TGTGCCAGTAGTCTCCAGGCGGGGCCCCTCTACGAGCAGTACTTC. Encoded protein: CASSLQAGPLYEQYF.

CDR3 in amino acids: CASSLGSRTRADTQYF. DNA for the CDR3: TGCGCCAGCAGCTTGGGCTCTAGGACCCGCGCAGATACGCAGTATTTT. The chain uses TRBV5-1 and TRBJ2-3; no clear D. The CDR3 runs to 16 residues. V was cut by 0 bases and J by 4 bases, with 15 bases left in between. Germline V gene data show CDR1 as SGHRS and CDR2 as YFSETQ.

A word on this clone: One end of the junction is discordant with germline, which a read error may explain. This sample also contains other DNA sequences that code for the same CDR3. The CDR3 DNA sequence: TGCGCCAGCAGCTTGGCTACTAGGAAATTCGATGAACAGTTCTTC. It translates to CASSLATRKFDEQFF. V is TRBV5-1 and J is TRBJ2-1, with D possibly TRBD2 on 5 matching bases. The CDR3 is made up of 15 amino acids. Germline loops: CDR1 SGHRS, CDR2 YFSETQ.

The chain uses TRBV6-1 and TRBJ2-7; TRBD1 matches 8 bases. The CDR3 covers 15 residues. CDR1 and CDR2 (germline): MNHNS, SASEGT. The junction had 9 bases not matched to a gene; V was cut back by 3 bases and J by 5 bases. This chain's CDR3 is CASSDRRQGAHEQYF. For the CDR3, the DNA is TGTGCCAGCAGTGATCGGCGTCAGGGGGCCCACGAGCAGTACTTC.

The CDR3 spells CASSRGGSNTEAFF. CDR3 sequence (DNA): TGTGCCAGCAGCCGGGGGGGGTCGAACACTGAAGCTTTCTTT. The chain couples TRBV7-8 to TRBJ1-1, with D maybe TRBD1 (5 bases). The germline CDR1 and CDR2 sequences are SGHVS and FQNEAQ. Trimming removed 5 bases from V and 1 base from J, with 11 bases in between. The CDR3 has 14 amino acids.

The chain employs TRBV28 and TRBJ1-5, with 9 bases matching TRBD1. The CDR3 consists of 16 residues. Losses at the gene ends were 6 bases for V and 5 bases for J; bases not matched to a gene: 11. Germline CDR1 is MDHEN and CDR2 is SYDVKM. The CDR3 loop is CASSPNRGTGYQPQHF. Here the CDR3 DNA reads TGTGCCAGCAGCCCGAACCGCGGGACAGGGTATCAGCCCCAGCATTTT.